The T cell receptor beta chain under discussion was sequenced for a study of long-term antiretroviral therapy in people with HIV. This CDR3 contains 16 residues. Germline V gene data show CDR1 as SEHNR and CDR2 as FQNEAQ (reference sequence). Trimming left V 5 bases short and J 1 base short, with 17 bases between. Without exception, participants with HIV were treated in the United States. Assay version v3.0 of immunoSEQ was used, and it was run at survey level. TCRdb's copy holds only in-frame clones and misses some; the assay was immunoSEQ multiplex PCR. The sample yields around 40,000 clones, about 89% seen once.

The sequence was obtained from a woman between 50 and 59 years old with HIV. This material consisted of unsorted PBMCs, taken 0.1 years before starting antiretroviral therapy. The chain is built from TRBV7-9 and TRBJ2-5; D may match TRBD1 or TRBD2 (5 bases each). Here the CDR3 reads CASSIPETGTQETQYF. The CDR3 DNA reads TGTGCCAGCAGCATCCCTGAAACGGGGACCCAAGAGACCCAGTACTTC.